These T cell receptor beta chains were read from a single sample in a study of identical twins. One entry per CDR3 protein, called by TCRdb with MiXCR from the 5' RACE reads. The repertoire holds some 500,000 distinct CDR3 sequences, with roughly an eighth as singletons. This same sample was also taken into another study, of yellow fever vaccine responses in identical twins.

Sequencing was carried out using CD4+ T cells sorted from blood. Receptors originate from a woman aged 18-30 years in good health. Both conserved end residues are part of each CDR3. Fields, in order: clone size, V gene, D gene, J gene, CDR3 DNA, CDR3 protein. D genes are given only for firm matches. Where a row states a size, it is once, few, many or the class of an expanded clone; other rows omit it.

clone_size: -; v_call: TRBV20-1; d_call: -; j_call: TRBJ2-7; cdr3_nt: TGCAGTGCTAGGTCAGGACCAAACTACGAGCAGTACTTC; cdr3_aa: CSARSGPNYEQYF
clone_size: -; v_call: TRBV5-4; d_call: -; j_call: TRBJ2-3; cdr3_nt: TGTGCCAGCAGGACCGGGGCTAGCTCAGATACGCAGTATTTT; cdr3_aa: CASRTGASSDTQYF
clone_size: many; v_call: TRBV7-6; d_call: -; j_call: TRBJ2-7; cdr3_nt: TGTGCCAGCAGCTTAGGTGGGGCCTTCTACGAGCAGTACTTC; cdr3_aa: CASSLGGAFYEQYF
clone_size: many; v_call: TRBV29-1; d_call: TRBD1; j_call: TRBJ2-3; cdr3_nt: TGCAGCGCACGGACAGGGTTAAGCACAGATACGCAGTATTTT; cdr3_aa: CSARTGLSTDTQYF
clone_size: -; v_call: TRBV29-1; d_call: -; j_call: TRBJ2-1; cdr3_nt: TGCAGCGCCTTGAGGGTGTCGGACGAGCAGTTCTTC; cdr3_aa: CSALRVSDEQFF
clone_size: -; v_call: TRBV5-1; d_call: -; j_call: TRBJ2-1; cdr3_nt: TGCGCCAGCAGCTTGGGGGAACCCTACAATGAGCAGTTCTTC; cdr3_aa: CASSLGEPYNEQFF
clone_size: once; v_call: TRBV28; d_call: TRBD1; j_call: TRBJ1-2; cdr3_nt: TGTGCCAGCAGTTTATCTATCCGAGGACAGGGGTTGGGCTACACCTTC; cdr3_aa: CASSLSIRGQGLGYTF
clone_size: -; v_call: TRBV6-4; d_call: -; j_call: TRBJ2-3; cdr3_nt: TGTGCCAGCAGTGGAGAGTTGGGGTCTGAGACGCAGTATTTT; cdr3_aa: CASSGELGSETQYF
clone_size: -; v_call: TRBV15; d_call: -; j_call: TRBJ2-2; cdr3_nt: TGTGCCACCAGCAGCCCCCCAGAAAACACCGGGGAGCTGTTTTTT; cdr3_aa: CATSSPPENTGELFF
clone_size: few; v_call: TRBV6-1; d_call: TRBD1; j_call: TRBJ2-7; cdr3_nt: TGTGCCAGCAGACGACAGGGCCTTGGTGGGGACCAGTACTTC; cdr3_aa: CASRRQGLGGDQYF
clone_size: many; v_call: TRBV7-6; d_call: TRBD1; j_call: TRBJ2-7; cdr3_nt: TGTGCTAGCAGCTTTGGGGACAGCTCCTACGAGCAGTACTTC; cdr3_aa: CASSFGDSSYEQYF
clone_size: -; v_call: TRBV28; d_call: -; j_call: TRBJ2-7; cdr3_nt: TGTGCCAGCACGTATTCGGTTCTAAGCTCCTACGAGCAGTACTTC; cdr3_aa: CASTYSVLSSYEQYF
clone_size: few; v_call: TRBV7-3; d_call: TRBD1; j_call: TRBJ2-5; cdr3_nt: TGTGCCAGCAGCTCCCGACAGGGGCAGACCCAGTACTTC; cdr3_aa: CASSSRQGQTQYF
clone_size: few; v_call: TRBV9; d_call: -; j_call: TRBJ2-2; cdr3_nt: TGTGCCAGCAGCGTAGAGGTCAGGGGACTTAACACCGGGGAGCTGTTTTTT; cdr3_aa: CASSVEVRGLNTGELFF
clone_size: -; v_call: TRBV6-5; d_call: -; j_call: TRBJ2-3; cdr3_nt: TGTGCCAGCAGTTACTCGGAACGACAGAGTATGCAGTATTTT; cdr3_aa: CASSYSERQSMQYF
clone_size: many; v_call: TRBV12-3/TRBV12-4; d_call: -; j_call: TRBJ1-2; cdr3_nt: TGTGCCAGCAGTTTTCTGGGCGGAGATAACTATGGCTACACCTTC; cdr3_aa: CASSFLGGDNYGYTF
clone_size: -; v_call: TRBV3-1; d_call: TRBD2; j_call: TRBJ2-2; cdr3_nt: TGTGCCAGCAGCCAAGAGAGGCTAGCGGGGGAAACCGGGGAGCTGTTTTTT; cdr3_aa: CASSQERLAGETGELFF
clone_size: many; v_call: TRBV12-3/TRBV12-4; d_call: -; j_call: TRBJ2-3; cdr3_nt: TGTGCCAGCAGTTTAACGACTCCGGAGGAAGCCACAGATACGCAGTATTTT; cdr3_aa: CASSLTTPEEATDTQYF
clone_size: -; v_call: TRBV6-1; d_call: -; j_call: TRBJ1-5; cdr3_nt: TGTGCCAGCAGCCAGACACTAAGCAATCAGCCCCAGCATTTT; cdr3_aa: CASSQTLSNQPQHF
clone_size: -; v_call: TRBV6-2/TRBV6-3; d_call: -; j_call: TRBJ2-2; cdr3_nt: TGTGCCAGTCGCCCGAGGGCCGGACGAGGGACCGGGGAGCTGTTTTTT; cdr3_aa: CASRPRAGRGTGELFF
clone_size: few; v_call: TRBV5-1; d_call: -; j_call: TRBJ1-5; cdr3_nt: TGCGCCAGCAGCCCCGAGGGTCACAATCAGCCCCAGCATTTT; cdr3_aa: CASSPEGHNQPQHF
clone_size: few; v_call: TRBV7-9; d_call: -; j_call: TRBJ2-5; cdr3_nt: TGTGCCAGCAGCCCGAGATCGGCTAAACAAGAGACCCAGTACTTC; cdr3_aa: CASSPRSAKQETQYF
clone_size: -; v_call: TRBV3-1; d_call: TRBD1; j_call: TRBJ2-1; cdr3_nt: TGTGCCAGCGGGACAGGGAATGAGCAGTTCTTC; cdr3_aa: CASGTGNEQFF
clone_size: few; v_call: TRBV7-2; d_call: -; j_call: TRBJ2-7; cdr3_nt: TGTGCCAGCAGCTTAGAAATCGGAAGGGGGGCCTACGAGCAGTACTTC; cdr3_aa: CASSLEIGRGAYEQYF
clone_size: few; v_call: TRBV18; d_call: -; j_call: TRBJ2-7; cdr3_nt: TGTGCCAGCTCACCACTTGGGACCGATTCCTACGAGCAGTACTTC; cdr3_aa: CASSPLGTDSYEQYF
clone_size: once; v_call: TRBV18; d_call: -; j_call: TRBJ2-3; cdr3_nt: TGTGCCAGCTCACCACTCGACAGAGATTCATTCACAGATACGCAGTATTTT; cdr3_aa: CASSPLDRDSFTDTQYF
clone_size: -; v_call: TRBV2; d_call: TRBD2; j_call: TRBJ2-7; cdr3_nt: TGTGCCAGCAGCGAAAGAAGCGGGGGTGACGAGCAGTACTTC; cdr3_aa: CASSERSGGDEQYF
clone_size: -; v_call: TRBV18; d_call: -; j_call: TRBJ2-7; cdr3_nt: TGTGCCAGCTCACCGACAAGGGCGGGCGAGCAGTACTTC; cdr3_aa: CASSPTRAGEQYF
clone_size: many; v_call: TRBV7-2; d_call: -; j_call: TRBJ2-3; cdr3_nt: TGTGCCAGCAGCTTAGCGCCCTCGAAACGGGATACGCAGTATTTT; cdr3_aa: CASSLAPSKRDTQYF
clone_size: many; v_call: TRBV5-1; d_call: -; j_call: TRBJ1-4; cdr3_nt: TGCGCCAGCAGTCTGGGGACCCCTAATGAAAAACTGTTTTTT; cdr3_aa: CASSLGTPNEKLFF
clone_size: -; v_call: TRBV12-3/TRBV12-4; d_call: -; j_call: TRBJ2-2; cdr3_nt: TGTGCCATCAGTTCAATACGGGGGGCAGGGGCTTCTAGCTGGGAGCTGTTTTTT; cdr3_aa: CAISSIRGAGASSWELFF
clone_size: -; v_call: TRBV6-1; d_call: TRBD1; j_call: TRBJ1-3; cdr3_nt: TGTGCCAGCACCAAGACAGGGGTATCTGGAAACACCATATATTTT; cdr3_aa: CASTKTGVSGNTIYF
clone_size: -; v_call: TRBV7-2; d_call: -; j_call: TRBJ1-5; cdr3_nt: TGTGCCAGCAGCTTAGGGGGCAGTCCCAGCAATCAGCCCCAGCATTTT; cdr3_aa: CASSLGGSPSNQPQHF
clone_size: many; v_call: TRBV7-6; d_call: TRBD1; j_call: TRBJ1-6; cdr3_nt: TGTGCCAGCAGCCCGCGGACAGGGGATAATTCACCCCTCCACTTT; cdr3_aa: CASSPRTGDNSPLHF
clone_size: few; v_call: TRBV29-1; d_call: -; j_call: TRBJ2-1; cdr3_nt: TGCAGCGTTGCCGGCAGGGCCTTATACAATGAGCAGTTCTTC; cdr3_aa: CSVAGRALYNEQFF
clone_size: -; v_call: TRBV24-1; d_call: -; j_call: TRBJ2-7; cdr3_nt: TGTGCCACCAGTGATCCGCGGGACGCCTCGGGGGAGCAGTACTTC; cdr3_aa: CATSDPRDASGEQYF
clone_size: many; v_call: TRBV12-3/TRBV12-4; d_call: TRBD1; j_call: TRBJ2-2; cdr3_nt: TGTGCCAGCAGTAGATCCGGGACAGGGTTCGCCGGGGAGCTGTTTTTT; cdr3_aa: CASSRSGTGFAGELFF
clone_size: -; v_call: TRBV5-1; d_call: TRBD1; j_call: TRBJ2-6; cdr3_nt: TGCGCCAGCAGCTTGTTGGCAGTTTTTGGGACAGCCCCTAACTCTGGGGCCAACGTCCTGACTTTC; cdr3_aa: CASSLLAVFGTAPNSGANVLTF
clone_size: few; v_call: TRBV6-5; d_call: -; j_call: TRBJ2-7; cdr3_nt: TGTGCCAGCAGTTCCGGGGGTCTAGTCTACGAGCAGTACTTC; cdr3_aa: CASSSGGLVYEQYF
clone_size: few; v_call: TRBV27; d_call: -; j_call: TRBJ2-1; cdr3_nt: TGTGCCAACTTAGGACCCCGTCGAGATGAGCAGTTCTTC; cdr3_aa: CANLGPRRDEQFF
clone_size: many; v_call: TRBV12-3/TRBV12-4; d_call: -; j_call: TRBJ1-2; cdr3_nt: TGTGCCAGCAGTCCACGGGAGGGGTCTGGCTACACCTTC; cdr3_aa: CASSPREGSGYTF
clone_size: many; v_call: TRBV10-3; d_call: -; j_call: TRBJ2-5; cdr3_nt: TGTGCCATCAGTGGGGCAGGGTCCCAAGAGACCCAGTACTTC; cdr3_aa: CAISGAGSQETQYF
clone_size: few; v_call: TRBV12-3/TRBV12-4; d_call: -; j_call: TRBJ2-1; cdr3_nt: TGTGCCAGCAGTCACAAGGGGAATGAGCAGTTCTTC; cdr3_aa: CASSHKGNEQFF
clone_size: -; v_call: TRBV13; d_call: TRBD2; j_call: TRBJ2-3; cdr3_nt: TGTGCCAGCAGCCCTCTAACCTGGGGGAGCGGCTGGGCTAGCGGGAGGACAGATACGCAGTATTTT; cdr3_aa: CASSPLTWGSGWASGRTDTQYF
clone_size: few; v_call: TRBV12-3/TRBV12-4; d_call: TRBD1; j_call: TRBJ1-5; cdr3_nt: TGTGCCAGCAGCGTGGACAGGGGTCGCAATCAGCCCCAGCATTTT; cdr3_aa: CASSVDRGRNQPQHF
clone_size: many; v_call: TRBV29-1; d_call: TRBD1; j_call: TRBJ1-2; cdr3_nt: TGCAGCGTTGAATACTCTACAGGGGATGGCTACACCTTC; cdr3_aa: CSVEYSTGDGYTF
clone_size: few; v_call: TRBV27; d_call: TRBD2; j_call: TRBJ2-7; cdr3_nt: TGTGCCAGCAGTCTATTGGGCGGGAGCTACGAGCAGTACTTC; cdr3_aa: CASSLLGGSYEQYF
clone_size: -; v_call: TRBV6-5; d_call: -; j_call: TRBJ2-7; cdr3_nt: TGTGCCAGCAGTTACTCGAAAGGGACCTACGAGCAGTACTTC; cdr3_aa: CASSYSKGTYEQYF
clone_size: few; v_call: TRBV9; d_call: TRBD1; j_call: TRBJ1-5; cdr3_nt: TGTGCCAGCAGCGGGGGACAGGGGGTCCAGCCCCAGCATTTT; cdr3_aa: CASSGGQGVQPQHF
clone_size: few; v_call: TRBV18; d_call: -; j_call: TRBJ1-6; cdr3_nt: TGTGCCAGCTCACCAGGGACGACGGGAAGTTCACCCCTCCACTTT; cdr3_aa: CASSPGTTGSSPLHF
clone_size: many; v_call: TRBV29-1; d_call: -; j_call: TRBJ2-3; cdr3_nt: TGCAGCCTGGGGGCGGATGGCGCAGATACGCAGTATTTT; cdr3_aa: CSLGADGADTQYF